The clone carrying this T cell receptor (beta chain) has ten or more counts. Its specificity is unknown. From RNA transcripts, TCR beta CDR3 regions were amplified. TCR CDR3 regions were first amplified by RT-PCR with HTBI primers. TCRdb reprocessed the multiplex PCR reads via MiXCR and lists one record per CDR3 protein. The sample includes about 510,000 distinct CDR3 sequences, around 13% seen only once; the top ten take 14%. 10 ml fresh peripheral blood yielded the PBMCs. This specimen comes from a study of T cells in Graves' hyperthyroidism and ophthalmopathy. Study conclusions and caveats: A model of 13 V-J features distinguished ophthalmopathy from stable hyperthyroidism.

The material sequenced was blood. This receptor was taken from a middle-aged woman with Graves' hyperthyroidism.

For the CDR3, the DNA is TGCAGTGCGGGGAACCAAGAGACCCAGTACTTC. Protein: CSAGNQETQYF. This chain joins TRBV20-1 and TRBJ2-5; D not certain. V was pared by 6 bases and J by 0 bases, with 5 bases between. Germline values: CDR1 DFQATT, CDR2 SNEGSKA (reference sequence). The CDR3 runs to 11 residues.